This T cell receptor (beta chain) was identified in a study of long-term antiretroviral therapy in people with HIV. Study-wide points: From about 2003 to 2017, blood was obtained, possibly while participants received older ART regimens.

The junction had 11 bases not matched to a gene; V was cut back by 6 bases and J by 4 bases. CDR3 length equals 15 residues. The germline gives CDR1 LNHDA, CDR2 SQIVND (reference sequence). The run of the v3.0 immunoSEQ assay was at survey level. Here immunoSEQ multiplex PCR was the method, and the copy in TCRdb shows in-frame clones only, minus some. Here the sample spans roughly 42,000 clones, roughly nine tenths being singletons. About this clone itself: Its antigen is still unknown.

The material sequenced was unsorted PBMCs, taken 1.2 years after starting antiretroviral therapy. This chain connects TRBV19 to TRBJ2-7, with 8 bases lining up with TRBD1. The clonotype originates from a woman between 45 and 60 years old with HIV. The CDR3 protein is CASSMNRGMGYEQYF. CDR3 bases: TGTGCCAGTAGCATGAACAGGGGGATGGGATACGAGCAGTACTTC.